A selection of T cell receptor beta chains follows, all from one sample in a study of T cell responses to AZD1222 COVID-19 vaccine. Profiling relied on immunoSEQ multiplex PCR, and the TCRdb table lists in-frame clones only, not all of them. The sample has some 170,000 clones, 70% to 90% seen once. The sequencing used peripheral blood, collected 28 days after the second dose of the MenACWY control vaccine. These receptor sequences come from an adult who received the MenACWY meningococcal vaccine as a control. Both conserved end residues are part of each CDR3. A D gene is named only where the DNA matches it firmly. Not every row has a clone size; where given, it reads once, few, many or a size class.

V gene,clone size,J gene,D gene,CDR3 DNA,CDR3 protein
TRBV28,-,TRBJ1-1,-,TGTGCCAGCACCCTCAGGGTGAGCGGGACTGAAGCTTTCTTT,CASTLRVSGTEAFF
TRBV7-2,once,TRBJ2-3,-,TGTGCCAGCAGCTTGGGGGGACCACGCACAGATACGCAGTATTTT,CASSLGGPRTDTQYF
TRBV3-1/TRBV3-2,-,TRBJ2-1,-,TGTGCCAGCAGCCTAGAGGGCCGCCAGAACGAGCAGTTCTTC,CASSLEGRQNEQFF
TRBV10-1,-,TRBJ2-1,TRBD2,TGCGCCAGCAGTGACCCCCTAGCGGCTCCCTACAATGAGCAGTTCTTC,CASSDPLAAPYNEQFF
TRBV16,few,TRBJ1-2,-,TGTGCCAGCAGCCAGACAATCGGGGGGGGCAGGGCCTCCCACACCTTC,CASSQTIGGGRASHTF
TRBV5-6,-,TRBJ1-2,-,TGTGCCAGCAGCTTAAGGGGAGGCGGCTACACCTTC,CASSLRGGGYTF
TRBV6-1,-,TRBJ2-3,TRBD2,TGTGCCAGCAGTGAACCAACGGGAGGGCCCGGAGATACGCAGTATTTT,CASSEPTGGPGDTQYF
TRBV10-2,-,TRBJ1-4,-,TGCGCCAGCATGACGGGGCCCGGGTCTAATGAAAAACTGTTTTTT,CASMTGPGSNEKLFF
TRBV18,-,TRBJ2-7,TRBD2,TGTGCCAGCTCACTCTCCGGGACTAGCGGGAGCTACGAGCAGTACTTC,CASSLSGTSGSYEQYF
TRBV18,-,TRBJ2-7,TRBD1,TGTGCCAGCTCACCTTCGGGACAGACCTACGAGCAGTACTTC,CASSPSGQTYEQYF
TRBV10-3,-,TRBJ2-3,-,TGTGCCATCAGTGAACGGGAGATAAACACAGATACGCAGTATTTT,CAISEREINTDTQYF
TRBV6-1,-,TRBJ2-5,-,TGTGCCAGCAGTGACGGGCTCGGGGGCAAAGAGACCCAGTACTTC,CASSDGLGGKETQYF
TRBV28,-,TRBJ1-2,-,TGTGCCAGCAGGAGCAGGACCCCAACCCTTGACACCTTTAACTATGGCTACACCTTC,CASRSRTPTLDTFNYGYTF
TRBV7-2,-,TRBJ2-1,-,TGTGCCAGCAGCCAACAAGGATCGGCAAACTACAATGAGCAGTTCTTC,CASSQQGSANYNEQFF
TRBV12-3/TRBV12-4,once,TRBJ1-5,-,TGTGCCACCAAGGCCGGACAGAATCAGCCCCAGCATTTT,CATKAGQNQPQHF
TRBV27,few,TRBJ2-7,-,TGTGCCAGCAGTTTATCGATTTTTCCGTCGGAGGGGAGCGGCCTTTACGAGCAGTACTTC,CASSLSIFPSEGSGLYEQYF
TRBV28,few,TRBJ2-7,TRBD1,TGTGCCAGCAGTCCGAACCCCGGGACAGGGGCTAAGATAGGGCAGTACTTC,CASSPNPGTGAKIGQYF
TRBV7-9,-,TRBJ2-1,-,TGTGCCAGCAGCCACCCCGAAGGCATGAGTTACAATGAGCAGTTCTTC,CASSHPEGMSYNEQFF
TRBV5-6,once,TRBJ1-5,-,TGTGCCAGCAGCTCAACGGGGCGCGAGAATCAGCCCCAGCATTTT,CASSSTGRENQPQHF
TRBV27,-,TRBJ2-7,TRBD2,TGTGCCAGCAGTTATCTGGGTAGCGGGAGAGGCTACGAGCAGTACTTC,CASSYLGSGRGYEQYF
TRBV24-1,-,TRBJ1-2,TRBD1,TGTGCCACCAGTGACCAGGGGGACTATGGCTACACCTTC,CATSDQGDYGYTF
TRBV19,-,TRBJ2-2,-,TGTGCCAGTAGTATTTTAAGGGGATACACCGGGGAGCTGTTTTTT,CASSILRGYTGELFF
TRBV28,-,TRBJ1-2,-,TGTGCCAGCAGTTCCCGTTCCGGCTACACCTTC,CASSSRSGYTF
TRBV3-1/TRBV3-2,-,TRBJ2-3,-,TGTGCCAGCAGCAAAGGAGATACGCAGTATTTT,CASSKGDTQYF
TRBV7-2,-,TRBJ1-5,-,TGTGCCAGCAGCTTAACCAGAACTCATGGAGATCAGCCCCAGCATTTT,CASSLTRTHGDQPQHF
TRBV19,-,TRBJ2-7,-,TGTGCCAGCAGTACAGGGCGGATCATCTACGAGCAGTACTTC,CASSTGRIIYEQYF
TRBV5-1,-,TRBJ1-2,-,TGCGCCAGCAGCGACAACACAGCTAACTATGGCTACACCTTC,CASSDNTANYGYTF
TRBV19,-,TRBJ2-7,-,TGTGCCAGTAGTATTTTTCTTTGGGTGGGCCAGGAGTACACCTACGAGCAGTACTTC,CASSIFLWVGQEYTYEQYF
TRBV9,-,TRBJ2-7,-,TGTGCCAGCAGCGTAGGGCGGGAATCCTACGAGCAGTACTTC,CASSVGRESYEQYF
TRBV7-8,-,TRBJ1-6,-,TGTGCCAGCAGCTTAGTCCGCAGTAATTCACCCCTCCACTTT,CASSLVRSNSPLHF
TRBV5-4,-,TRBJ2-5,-,TGTGCCAGCAGCTTAGGGGGGGCTACTAGCGCTGAGACCCAGTACTTC,CASSLGGATSAETQYF
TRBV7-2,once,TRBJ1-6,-,TGTGCCAGCAGCCGGATGACAGAGGTTAATTCACCCCTCCACTTT,CASSRMTEVNSPLHF
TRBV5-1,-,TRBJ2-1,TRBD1,TGCGCCAGCAGACGAGGGACAGAATACAATGAGCAGTTCTTC,CASRRGTEYNEQFF
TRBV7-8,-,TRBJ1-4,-,TGTGCCAGCAGCCAAAGCCGGCTGACTAATGAAAAACTGTTTTTT,CASSQSRLTNEKLFF
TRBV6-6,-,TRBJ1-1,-,TGTGCCAGCAGTTACGCGGACGTCAGCACTGAAGCTTTCTTT,CASSYADVSTEAFF
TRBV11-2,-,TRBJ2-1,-,TGTGCCAGCAGCCTCCTCCGGGACCCAGAGATCCACAATGAGCAGTTCTTC,CASSLLRDPEIHNEQFF
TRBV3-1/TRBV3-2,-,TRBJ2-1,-,TGTGCCAGCAGCCAAGGTCGCCCCAATGAGCAGTTCTTC,CASSQGRPNEQFF
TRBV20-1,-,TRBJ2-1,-,TGCAGTGCTCGGGGCTCCAATGAGCAGTTCTTC,CSARGSNEQFF
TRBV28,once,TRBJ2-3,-,TGTGCCAGCGAGCGGACAGATACGCAGTATTTT,CASERTDTQYF
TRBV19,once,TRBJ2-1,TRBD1,TGTGCCAGTAATAGGGACAGAAGCAATGAGCAGTTCTTC,CASNRDRSNEQFF
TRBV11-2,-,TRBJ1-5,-,TGTGCCAGCAGCCAAACCCTTGGCAATCAGCCCCAGCATTTT,CASSQTLGNQPQHF
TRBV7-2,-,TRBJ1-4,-,TGTGCCAGCGGTGGACAGCCTAATGAAAAACTGTTTTTT,CASGGQPNEKLFF
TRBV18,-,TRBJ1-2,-,TGTGCCAGCTCCCTGACAGAGGGTAACTATGGCTACACCTTC,CASSLTEGNYGYTF
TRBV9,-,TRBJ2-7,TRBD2,TGTGCCAGCAGCCCCGGGACTAGCGGGAGTCAAGGCGAGCAGTACTTC,CASSPGTSGSQGEQYF
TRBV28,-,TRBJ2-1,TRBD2,TGTGCCAGCAGCGAAACGGGACTAGCAGGCGGGTGGCAGTTCTTC,CASSETGLAGGWQFF
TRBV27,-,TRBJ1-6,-,TGTGCCAGCAGTTCCACCCAGGGTACAGGGTATAATTCACCCCTCCACTTT,CASSSTQGTGYNSPLHF
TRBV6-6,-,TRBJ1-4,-,TGTGCCAGCCGTGGCGAGGGCTGGACTAATGAAAAACTGTTTTTT,CASRGEGWTNEKLFF
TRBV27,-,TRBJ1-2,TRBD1,TGTGCCAGCAGTTTTTGGGGGACAGGGGGTGGCTACTATGGCTACACCTTC,CASSFWGTGGGYYGYTF
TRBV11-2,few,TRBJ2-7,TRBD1,TGTGCCAGCAGCTCCATCCGGGACAGGGGTATCTACGAGCAGTACTTC,CASSSIRDRGIYEQYF
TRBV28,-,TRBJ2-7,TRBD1,TGTGCCAGCGGATTGACAGGGAAGTACGAGCAGTACTTC,CASGLTGKYEQYF